The sequence of this T cell receptor (beta chain) was determined in a study of cytomegalovirus exposure and HLA in healthy donors. CDR1 is SGHRS, CDR2 YFSETQ, per germline. The CDR3 is made up of 15 amino acids. V lost 4 bases, J lost 7 bases, and 17 bases lay in between. The PCR employed 60 Vbeta primers together with 13 Jbeta primers. Assay used: immunoSEQ multiplex PCR; TCRdb lists only in-frame clones, some missing. The profile shows roughly 220,000 clones, roughly 80% of them singletons. The sequence came from a man in his thirties or forties in good health and CMV-seronegative. The gene calls are TRBV5-1 and TRBJ2-2; a possible D gene is TRBD1 (6 bases). Sequenced material: PBMCs. The CDR3 sequence is CASSPGTPFGGELFF. The CDR3 nucleotides are TGCGCCAGCAGCCCCGGGACACCGTTCGGCGGGGAGCTGTTTTTT.